The 14 T cell receptor beta chains below come from one sample, sequenced in a study of T cell responses to AZD1222 COVID-19 vaccine. Clones were sequenced by immunoSEQ multiplex PCR, and TCRdb holds only the in-frame ones, with some missing. Of some 120,000 clones in the sample, approximately 87% were seen once. The material sequenced was peripheral blood, taken on day 0 of AZD1222 vaccination. These receptors were obtained from an adult in good health.

The V and J genes are TRBV24-1 and TRBJ2-7; D possibly uses TRBD1 or TRBD2 (5 bases each). CDR3 length equals 14 residues. Germline CDR1 KGHDR, CDR2 SFDVKD. Trimming stripped 5 bases from V and 6 bases from J, with 16 bases between. The CDR3 spells CATSGVGASPEQYF. CDR3 DNA sequence: TGTGCCACCAGTGGGGTCGGGGCCTCCCCCGAGCAGTACTTC.

This clone was seen a handful of times. The chain links TRBV7-9 to TRBJ2-7; TRBD1 matches 10 bases. CDR3 length: 14 residues. Germline V gives CDR1 SEHNR, CDR2 FQNEAQ (reference sequence). Unmatched junction bases numbered 4, after V lost 5 bases and J lost 3 bases. CDR3 bases: TGTGCCAGCAGCAGTTGGGACAGGGGCTACGAGCAGTACTTC. Translating it yields CASSSWDRGYEQYF.

J is TRBJ2-5 and V is TRBV7-3, with D uncertain. CDR3 length: 13 amino acids. The germline CDR1 and CDR2 sequences are SGHTA and FQGTGA. The V end lost 4 bases, the J end lost 7 bases, and 13 bases lay between the germline ends. The CDR3, as DNA: TGTGCCAGCAGCTACTCCGGCCAGACGACCCAGTACTTC. Residues: CASSYSGQTTQYF. Combining the CDR3 with reference TRBV7-3 and TRBJ2-5 gives the whole variable domain GAGVSQTPSNKVTEKGKYVELRCDPISGHTALYWYRQSLGQGPEFLIYFQGTGAADDSGLPNDRFFAVRPEGSVSTLKIQRTERGDSAVYLCASSYSGQTTQYFGPGTRLLVL.

The chain joins TRBV10-3 to TRBJ1-2; 9 bases match TRBD1. The V and J ends lost 4 bases and 2 bases, in that order; junction bases with no gene match: 8. The CDR3 runs to 16 residues. CDR1 is ENHRY, CDR2 SYGVKD, per germline. The DNA for the CDR3 is TGTGCCATCAGTGGGGCAGAGGGACAGGGCAACTATGGCTACACCTTC. This codes for CAISGAEGQGNYGYTF.

The chain has TRBV2 and TRBJ2-7, with 9 positions matching TRBD1. The CDR3 has 15 amino acids. Germline CDR1 and CDR2: SNHLY and FYNNEI. The trim removed 2 bases at V and 4 bases at J, leaving 6 bases unmatched. The chain's CDR3 is CASSERTGERYEQYF. The CDR3 nucleotides read TGTGCCAGCAGTGAACGGACAGGGGAAAGGTACGAGCAGTACTTC.

The chain has TRBV28 and TRBJ1-2, with 10 bases lining up with TRBD1. J was trimmed by 2 bases and V by 7 bases; bases with no gene match: 1. The germline CDR1 and CDR2 sequences are MDHEN and SYDVKM. The CDR3 covers 13 residues. The CDR3 DNA reads as TGTGCCAGCAAGGACAGGGGGAACTATGGCTACACCTTC. This encodes CASKDRGNYGYTF.

This chain joins TRBV7-8 and TRBJ2-5; D tentatively fits TRBD1 or TRBD2 (5 bases each). In germline, CDR1 is SGHVS, CDR2 FQNEAQ. Trimming cost V 6 bases and J 3 bases, with 17 bases left between them. The CDR3 sequence is 15 residues long. The CDR3 DNA follows: TGTGCCAGCAGGAGCCGGGGACCGGCAAAAGAGACCCAGTACTTC. It specifies CASRSRGPAKETQYF.

The J gene is TRBJ2-1, the V gene TRBV2; TRBD2 is a possible D gene (5 bases). The CDR3 covers 13 residues. The germline CDR1 and CDR2 sequences are SNHLY and FYNNEI. Trimming left V 5 bases short and J 10 bases short, with 15 bases between. The CDR3 DNA is TGTGCCAGCAGTCTGGACCCTAGCCGGGAGCAGTTCTTC. This encodes CASSLDPSREQFF.

The V and J genes are TRBV30 and TRBJ1-3; D is uncertain. Germline loops: CDR1 GTSNPN, CDR2 SVGIG (reference sequence). This CDR3 has 14 residues. Between the trimmed V and J ends, which lost 3 bases and 2 bases, there was a span of 11 bases. CDR3 coding DNA: TGTGCCTGGAGATGGAGGGAAGCTGGAAACACCATATATTTT. As protein: CAWRWREAGNTIYF.

In DNA, the CDR3 is TGTGCCAGCAGCAAAGCGGGACAGGGGTACAATGAGCAGTTCTTC. As protein: CASSKAGQGYNEQFF. The rearrangement uses TRBV21-1 and TRBJ2-1; no check of the table's D call, TRBD1, against the DNA was made. TRBV21-1 represents a pseudogene. CDR3 length: 15 amino acids.

The sample holds one count of this clone. The chain has TRBV7-9 and TRBJ1-3; 12 bases are a match to TRBD1. J lost 4 bases, V lost 1 base, and 2 bases had no gene match. CDR3 size: 16 residues. Germline V gene lookup returns CDR1 SEHNR and CDR2 FQNEAQ (reference sequence). In DNA, the CDR3 is TGTGCCAGCAGCTTAGGGGACAGGGGGCCGGGAAACACCATATATTTT. Translated: CASSLGDRGPGNTIYF. Full variable domain (missing parts from reference TRBV7-9 and TRBJ1-3): DTGVSQNPRHKITKRGQNVTFRCDPISEHNRLYWYRQTLGQGPEFLTYFQNEAQLEKSRLLSDRFSAERPKGSFSTLEIQRTEQGDSAMYLCASSLGDRGPGNTIYFGEGSWLTVV.

The V gene is TRBV25-1, the J gene TRBJ1-4; D possibly corresponds to TRBD1 (5 bases). The CDR3 sequence is 15 residues long. Germline CDR1 MGHDK, CDR2 SYGVNS. Trimming stripped 2 bases from V and 5 bases from J, with 12 bases between. CDR3 nucleotide sequence: TGTGCCAGCAGTGAAGTCGGGGCGGAGAATGAAAAACTGTTTTTT. Translating it yields CASSEVGAENEKLFF.

The chain uses TRBV9 and TRBJ2-5; D is perhaps TRBD1 or TRBD2 (6 bases each). Germline assignment: CDR1 SGDLS and CDR2 YYNGEE. With 2 bases removed from V and 7 bases from J, the gap between germline ends came to 21 bases. The CDR3 contains 16 residues. DNA for the CDR3: TGTGCCAGCAGCGTCTCCGGGACAACCCTGGAGGGGACCCAGTACTTC. This sequence encodes CASSVSGTTLEGTQYF. The whole variable domain, filled in from reference TRBV9 and TRBJ2-5, reads DSGVTQTPKHLITATGQRVTLRCSPRSGDLSVYWYQQSLDQGLQFLIQYYNGEERAKGNILERFSAQQFPDLHSELNLSSLELGDSALYFCASSVSGTTLEGTQYFGPGTRLLVL.

The V gene is TRBV2, the J gene TRBJ1-2; D may be TRBD1 (6 bases). CDR1 SNHLY and CDR2 FYNNEI come from the germline V gene. This CDR3 comprises 13 residues. Trimming took 2 bases from V and 7 from J, leaving 11 bases between them. CDR3 in amino acids: CASSERQGLGYTF. CDR3 nucleotides: TGTGCCAGCAGTGAACGGCAGGGGCTTGGCTACACCTTC.